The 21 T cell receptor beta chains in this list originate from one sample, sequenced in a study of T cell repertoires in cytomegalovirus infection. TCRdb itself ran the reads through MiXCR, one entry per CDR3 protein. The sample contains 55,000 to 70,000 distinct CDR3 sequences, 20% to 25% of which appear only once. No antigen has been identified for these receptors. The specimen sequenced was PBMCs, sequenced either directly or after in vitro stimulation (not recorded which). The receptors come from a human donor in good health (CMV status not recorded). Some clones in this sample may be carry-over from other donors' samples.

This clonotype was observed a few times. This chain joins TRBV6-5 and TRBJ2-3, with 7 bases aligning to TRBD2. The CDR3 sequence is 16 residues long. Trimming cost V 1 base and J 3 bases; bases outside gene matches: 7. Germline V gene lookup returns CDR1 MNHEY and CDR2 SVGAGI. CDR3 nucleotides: TGTGCCAGCAGTTACTTCGCGGGAGTTGGTACAGATACGCAGTATTTT. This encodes CASSYFAGVGTDTQYF.

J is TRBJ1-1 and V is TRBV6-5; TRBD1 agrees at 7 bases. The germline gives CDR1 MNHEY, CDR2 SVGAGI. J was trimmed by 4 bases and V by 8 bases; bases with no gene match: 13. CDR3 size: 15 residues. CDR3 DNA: TGTGCCAGCCGACCAATGGGGACAGAGTCCACTGAAGCTTTCTTT. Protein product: CASRPMGTESTEAFF.

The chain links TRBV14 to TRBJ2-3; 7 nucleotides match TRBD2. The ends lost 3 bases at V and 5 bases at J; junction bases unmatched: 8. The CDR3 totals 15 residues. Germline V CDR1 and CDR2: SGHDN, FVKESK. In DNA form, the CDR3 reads TGTGCCAGCAGCCAGAGCGGGACCCGACGAGATACGCAGTATTTT. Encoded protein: CASSQSGTRRDTQYF. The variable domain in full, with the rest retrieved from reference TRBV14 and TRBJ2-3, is EAGVTQFPSHSVIEKGQTVTLRCDPISGHDNLYWYRRVMGKEIKFLLHFVKESKQDESGMPNNRFLAERTGGTYSTLKVQPAELEDSGVYFCASSQSGTRRDTQYFGPGTRLTVL.

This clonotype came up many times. The CDR3 region is CASSLPIQGGDSGNTIYF. Written as DNA, the CDR3 is TGTGCCAGCAGCCTCCCCATCCAGGGGGGAGATTCTGGAAACACCATATATTTT. The V gene is TRBV7-2, the J gene TRBJ1-3; 7 nucleotides agree with TRBD1. The CDR3 loop spans 18 amino acids. Per the germline V gene, CDR1 is SGHTA and CDR2 is FQGNSA. Germline trimming cut 5 bases from V and 1 base from J; bases unmatched to any gene: 14.

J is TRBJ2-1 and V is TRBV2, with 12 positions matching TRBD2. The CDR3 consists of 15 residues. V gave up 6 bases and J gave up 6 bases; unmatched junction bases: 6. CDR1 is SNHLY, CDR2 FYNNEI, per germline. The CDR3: CASSELAGGGNEQFF. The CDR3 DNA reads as TGTGCCAGCAGCGAACTAGCGGGAGGAGGCAATGAGCAGTTCTTC.

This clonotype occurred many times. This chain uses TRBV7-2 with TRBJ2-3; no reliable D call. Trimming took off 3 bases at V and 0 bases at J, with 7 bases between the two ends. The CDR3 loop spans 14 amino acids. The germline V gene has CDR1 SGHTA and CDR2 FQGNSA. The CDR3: CASSFAASTDTQYF. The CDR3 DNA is TGTGCCAGCAGCTTCGCGGCTAGCACAGATACGCAGTATTTT.

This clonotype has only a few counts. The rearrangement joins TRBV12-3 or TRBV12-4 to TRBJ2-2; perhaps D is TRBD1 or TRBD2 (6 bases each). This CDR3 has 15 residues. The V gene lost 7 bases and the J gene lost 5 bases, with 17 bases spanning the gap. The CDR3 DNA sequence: TGTGCCAGCACCATAGGGGGGAGTTGGACCGGGGAGCTGTTTTTT. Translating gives CASTIGGSWTGELFF.

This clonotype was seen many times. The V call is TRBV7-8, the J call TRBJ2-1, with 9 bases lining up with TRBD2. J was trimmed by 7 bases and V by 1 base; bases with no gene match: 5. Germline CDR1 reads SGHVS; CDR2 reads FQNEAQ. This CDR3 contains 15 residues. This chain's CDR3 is CASSLVAGEANEQFF. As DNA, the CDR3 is TGTGCCAGCAGCTTAGTAGCGGGAGAGGCGAATGAGCAGTTCTTC.

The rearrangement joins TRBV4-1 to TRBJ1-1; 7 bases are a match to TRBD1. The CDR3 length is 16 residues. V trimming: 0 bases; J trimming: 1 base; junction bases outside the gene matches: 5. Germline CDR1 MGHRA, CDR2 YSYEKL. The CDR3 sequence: CASSQERTGTNTEAFF. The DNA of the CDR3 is TGCGCCAGCAGCCAAGAAAGGACAGGAACGAACACTGAAGCTTTCTTT.

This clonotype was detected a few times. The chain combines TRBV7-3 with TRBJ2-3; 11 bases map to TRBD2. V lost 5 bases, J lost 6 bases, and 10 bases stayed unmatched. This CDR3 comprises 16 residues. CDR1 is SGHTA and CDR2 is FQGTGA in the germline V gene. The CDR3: CASSLGTSGPLDTQYF. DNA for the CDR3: TGTGCCAGCAGCCTTGGGACTAGCGGTCCCTTGGATACGCAGTATTTT.

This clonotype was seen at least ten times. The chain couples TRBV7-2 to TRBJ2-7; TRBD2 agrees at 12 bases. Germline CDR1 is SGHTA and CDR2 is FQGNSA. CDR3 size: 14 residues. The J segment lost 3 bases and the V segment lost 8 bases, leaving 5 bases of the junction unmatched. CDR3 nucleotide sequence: TGTGCCAGCCTATTGACTAGCGGGAGCTACGAGCAGTACTTC. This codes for CASLLTSGSYEQYF.

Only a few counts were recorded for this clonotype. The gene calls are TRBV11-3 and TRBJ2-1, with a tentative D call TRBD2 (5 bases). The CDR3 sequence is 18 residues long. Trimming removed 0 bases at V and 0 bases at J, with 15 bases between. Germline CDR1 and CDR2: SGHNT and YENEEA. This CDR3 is CASSLDQGGSSSYNEQFF. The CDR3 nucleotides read TGTGCCAGCAGCTTAGACCAAGGCGGGTCGAGCTCCTACAATGAGCAGTTCTTC.

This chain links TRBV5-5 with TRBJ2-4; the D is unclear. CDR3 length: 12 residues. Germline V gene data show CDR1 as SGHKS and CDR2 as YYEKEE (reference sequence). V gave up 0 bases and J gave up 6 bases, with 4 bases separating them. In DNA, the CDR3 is TGTGCCAGCAGCTTGGATTTAAACATTCAGTACTTC. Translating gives CASSLDLNIQYF.

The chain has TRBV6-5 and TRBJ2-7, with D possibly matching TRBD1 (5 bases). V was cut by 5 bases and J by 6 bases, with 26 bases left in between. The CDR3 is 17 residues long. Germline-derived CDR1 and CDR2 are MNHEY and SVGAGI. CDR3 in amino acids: CASSGAFYVGERLEQYV. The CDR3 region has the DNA TGTGCCAGCAGTGGGGCGTTTTATGTTGGGGAAAGGCTCGAGCAGTACGTC.

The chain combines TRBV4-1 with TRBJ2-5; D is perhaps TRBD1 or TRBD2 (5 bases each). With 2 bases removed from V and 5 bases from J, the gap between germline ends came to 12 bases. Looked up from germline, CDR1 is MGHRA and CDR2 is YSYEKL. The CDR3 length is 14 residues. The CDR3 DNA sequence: TGCGCCAGCAGCCAACAATCGGGGCGGGAGACCCAGTACTTC. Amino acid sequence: CASSQQSGRETQYF.

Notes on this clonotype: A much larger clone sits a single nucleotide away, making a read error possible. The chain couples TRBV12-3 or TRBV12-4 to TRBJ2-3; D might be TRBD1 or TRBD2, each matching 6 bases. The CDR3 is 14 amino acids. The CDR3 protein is CARSLGGPGDTQYF. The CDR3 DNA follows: TGTGCCAGGAGTTTAGGGGGGCCTGGAGATACGCAGTATTTT.

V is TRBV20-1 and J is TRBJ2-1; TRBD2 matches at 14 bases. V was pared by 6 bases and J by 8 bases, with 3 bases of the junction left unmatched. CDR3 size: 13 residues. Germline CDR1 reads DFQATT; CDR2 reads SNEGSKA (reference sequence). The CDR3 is CSAPGLAGDEQFF. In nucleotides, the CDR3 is TGCAGTGCCCCGGGACTAGCGGGAGATGAGCAGTTCTTC.

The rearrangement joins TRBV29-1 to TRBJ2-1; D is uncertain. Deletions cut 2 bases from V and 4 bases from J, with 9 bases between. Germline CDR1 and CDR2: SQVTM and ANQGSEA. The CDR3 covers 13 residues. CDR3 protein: CSVETIRYNEQFF. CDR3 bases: TGCAGCGTTGAAACGATCAGATACAATGAGCAGTTCTTC.

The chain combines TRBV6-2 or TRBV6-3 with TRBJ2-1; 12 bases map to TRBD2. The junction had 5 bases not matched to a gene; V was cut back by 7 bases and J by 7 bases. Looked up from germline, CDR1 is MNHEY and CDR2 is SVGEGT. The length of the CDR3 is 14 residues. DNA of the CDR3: TGTGCCAGCACCGGACTAGCGGGAATGAATGAGCAGTTCTTC. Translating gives CASTGLAGMNEQFF.

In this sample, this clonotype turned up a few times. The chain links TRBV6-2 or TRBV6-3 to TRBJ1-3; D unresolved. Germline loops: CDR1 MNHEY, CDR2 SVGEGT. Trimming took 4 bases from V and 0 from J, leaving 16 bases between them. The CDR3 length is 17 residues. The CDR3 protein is CASSWVERQSSGNTIYF. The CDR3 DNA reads TGTGCCAGCAGTTGGGTAGAGCGACAATCCTCTGGAAACACCATATATTTT.

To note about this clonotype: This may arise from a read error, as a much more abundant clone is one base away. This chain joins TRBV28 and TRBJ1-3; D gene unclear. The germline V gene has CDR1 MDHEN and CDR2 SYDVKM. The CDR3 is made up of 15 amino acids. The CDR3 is CASSLWPDTGTTIYF. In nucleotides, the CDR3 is TGTGCCAGCAGTTTATGGCCGGATACTGGAACCACCATATATTTT.